These 8 T cell receptor beta chains share one sample of origin, sequenced in a study of early T cells in non-severe SARS-CoV-2 infection. TCRdb re-called the 5' RACE reads with MiXCR, one entry per CDR3 protein. The sample records approximately 20,000 distinct CDR3 sequences, 4.5% being singletons. Material for sequencing was whole blood. These receptors originate from an adult who was a healthcare worker with PCR-confirmed SARS-CoV-2 infection or an uninfected control (not recorded which).

There are a few counts of this clonotype. The chain links TRBV7-8 to TRBJ1-1; perhaps TRBD1 as D (5 bases). Trimming took off 4 bases at V and 3 bases at J, with 9 bases between the two ends. This CDR3 contains 13 residues. CDR1 and CDR2 from the germline V gene are SGHVS and FQNEAQ. CDR3 bases: TGTGCCAGCAGCTACCGGGGGGACACTGAAGCTTTCTTT. Translation gives CASSYRGDTEAFF.

This clonotype ranks as medium-sized (0.01 to 0.1%). The chain recombines TRBV6-5 with TRBJ2-6, with a possible D match to TRBD1 (5 bases). CDR1 and CDR2 from the germline V gene are MNHEY and SVGAGI. The CDR3 totals 19 residues. V was pared by 5 bases and J by 0 bases, with 20 bases between. The CDR3 spells CASSRDRPTLYSGANVLTF. The CDR3 nucleotides are TGTGCCAGCAGTCGAGACAGACCCACACTCTACTCTGGGGCCAACGTCCTGACTTTC.

This clonotype has a count of ten or more. The genes are TRBV6-2 or TRBV6-3 and TRBJ1-5; D is uncertain. The germline V gene has CDR1 MNHEY and CDR2 SVGEGT. V lost 4 bases, J lost 7 bases, and 8 bases lay in between. The CDR3 contains 12 residues. CDR3 region: CASSFLFQPQHF. The CDR3 nucleotides are TGTGCCAGCAGTTTCCTTTTCCAGCCCCAGCATTTT.

This clonotype is deemed medium-sized (0.01 to 0.1%). The genes are TRBV5-1 and TRBJ1-4, with 11 positions matching TRBD1. The CDR3 consists of 15 residues. Losses at the gene ends were 3 bases for V and 5 bases for J; bases not matched to a gene: 3. CDR1 is SGHRS and CDR2 is YFSETQ in the germline V gene. CDR3 coding DNA: TGCGCCAGCAGCTACGGACAGGGGGCCAATGAAAAACTGTTTTTT. Translated: CASSYGQGANEKLFF.

This clonotype occurred many times. This chain links TRBV3-1 with TRBJ2-3, with D maybe TRBD2 (6 bases). The CDR3 runs to 14 residues. Germline assignment: CDR1 LGHDT and CDR2 YNNKEL (reference sequence). V shed 6 bases and J shed 4 bases, with 14 bases lying between them. CDR3 in DNA: TGTGCCAGCAGGATGCGGGATGGCGCAGATACGCAGTATTTT. Its translation is CASRMRDGADTQYF.

This clonotype was seen ten or more times. J is TRBJ1-5 and V is TRBV19, with 8 bases fitting TRBD1. Trimming removed 7 bases from V and 7 bases from J; junction bases left unmatched: 15. The CDR3 is made up of 16 amino acids. Germline CDR1 is LNHDA and CDR2 is SQIVND (reference sequence). The CDR3 spells CASNPTLTGVKQPQHF. The CDR3 region has the DNA TGTGCCAGTAACCCTACCCTGACAGGGGTGAAACAGCCCCAGCATTTT.

Only a few counts were recorded for this clonotype. Because it lacks the conserved phenylalanine or tryptophan at the end, this CDR3 is likely a read error. The DNA is left out, because the CDR3 cannot be placed on it with certainty; the CDR3 is given as TCRdb lists it. CDR3 protein: CASSGASGGLSL. This chain connects TRBV7-2 to TRBJ2-7; the table's D call TRBD2 went unverified against the DNA. The CDR3 region is 12 residues in length, termini included. Germline-derived CDR1 and CDR2 are SGHTA and FQGNSA.

In this sample, this clonotype turned up many times. V gene TRBV9 combines with J gene TRBJ2-3; 9 bases agree with TRBD2. This CDR3 region has 16 residues. The trim removed 2 bases at V and 1 base at J, leaving 5 bases unmatched. Germline values: CDR1 SGDLS, CDR2 YYNGEE. This CDR3 reads CASSVESSGGTDTQYF. The CDR3 coding sequence is TGTGCCAGCAGCGTCGAATCTAGCGGGGGCACAGATACGCAGTATTTT.